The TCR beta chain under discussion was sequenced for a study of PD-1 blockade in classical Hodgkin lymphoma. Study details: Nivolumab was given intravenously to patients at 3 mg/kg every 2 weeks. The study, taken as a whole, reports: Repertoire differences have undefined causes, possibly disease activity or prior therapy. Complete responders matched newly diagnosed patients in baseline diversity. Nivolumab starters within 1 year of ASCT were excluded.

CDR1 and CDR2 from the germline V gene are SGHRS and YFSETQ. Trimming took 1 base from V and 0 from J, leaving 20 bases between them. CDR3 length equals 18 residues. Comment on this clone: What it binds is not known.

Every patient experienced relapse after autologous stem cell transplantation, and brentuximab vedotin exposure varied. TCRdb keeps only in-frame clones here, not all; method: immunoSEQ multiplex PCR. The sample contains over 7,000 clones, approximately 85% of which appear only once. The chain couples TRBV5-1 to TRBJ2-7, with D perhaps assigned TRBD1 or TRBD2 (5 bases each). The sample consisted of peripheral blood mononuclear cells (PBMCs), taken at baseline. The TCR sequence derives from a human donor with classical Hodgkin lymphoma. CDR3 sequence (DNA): TGCGCCAGCAGCTTGAGGCCCCCGGGACCGAAAGACTCCTACGAGCAGTACTTC. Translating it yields CASSLRPPGPKDSYEQYF.